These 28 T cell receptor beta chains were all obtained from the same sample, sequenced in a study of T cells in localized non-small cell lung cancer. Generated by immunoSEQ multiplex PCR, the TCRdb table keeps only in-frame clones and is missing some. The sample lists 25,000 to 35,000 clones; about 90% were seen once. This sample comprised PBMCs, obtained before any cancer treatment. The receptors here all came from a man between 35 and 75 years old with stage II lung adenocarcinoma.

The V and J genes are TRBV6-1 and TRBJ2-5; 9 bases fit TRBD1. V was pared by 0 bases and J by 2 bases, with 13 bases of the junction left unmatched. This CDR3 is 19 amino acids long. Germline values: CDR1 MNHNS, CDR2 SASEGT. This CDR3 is CASSEARTGTGTKQETQYF. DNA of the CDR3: TGTGCCAGCAGTGAAGCTCGCACCGGGACAGGGACAAAGCAAGAGACCCAGTACTTC.

The CDR3 protein is CASSPHSGLAASTGELFF. The CDR3 DNA sequence: TGTGCCAGTAGTCCTCACTCGGGACTAGCGGCCTCCACCGGGGAGCTGTTTTTT. This chain links TRBV19 with TRBJ2-2; 11 nucleotides agree with TRBD2. The V and J ends lost 5 bases and 4 bases, in that order; junction bases with no gene match: 12. The CDR3 is 18 amino acids. Germline assignment: CDR1 LNHDA and CDR2 SQIVND (reference sequence).

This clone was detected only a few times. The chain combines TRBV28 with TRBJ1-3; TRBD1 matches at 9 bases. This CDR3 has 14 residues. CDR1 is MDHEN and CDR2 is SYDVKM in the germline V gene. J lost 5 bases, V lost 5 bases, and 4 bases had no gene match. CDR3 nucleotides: TGTGCCAGCAGTCTAGGACAGGGGCGAAACACCATATATTTT. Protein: CASSLGQGRNTIYF. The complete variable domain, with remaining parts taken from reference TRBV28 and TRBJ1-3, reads DVKVTQSSRYLVKRTGEKVFLECVQDMDHENMFWYRQDPGLGLRLIYFSYDVKMKEKGDIPEGYSVSREKKERFSLILESASTNQTSMYLCASSLGQGRNTIYFGEGSWLTVV.

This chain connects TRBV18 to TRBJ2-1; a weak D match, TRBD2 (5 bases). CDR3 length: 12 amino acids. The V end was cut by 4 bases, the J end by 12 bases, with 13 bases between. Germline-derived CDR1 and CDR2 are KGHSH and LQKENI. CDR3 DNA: TGTGCCAGCTCACTGGAGGTCACCACGCAGTTCTTC. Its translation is CASSLEVTTQFF.

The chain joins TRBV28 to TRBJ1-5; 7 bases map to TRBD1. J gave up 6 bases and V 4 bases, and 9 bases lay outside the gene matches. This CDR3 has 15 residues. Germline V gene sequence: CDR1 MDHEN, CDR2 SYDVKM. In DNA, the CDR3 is TGTGCCAGCAGTTCGGGACAGTTGAGTGGTCAGCCCCAGCATTTT. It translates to CASSSGQLSGQPQHF. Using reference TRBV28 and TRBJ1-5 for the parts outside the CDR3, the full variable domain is DVKVTQSSRYLVKRTGEKVFLECVQDMDHENMFWYRQDPGLGLRLIYFSYDVKMKEKGDIPEGYSVSREKKERFSLILESASTNQTSMYLCASSSGQLSGQPQHFGDGTRLSIL.

Here the CDR3 reads CASSSPDNRNTIYF. Here the CDR3 DNA reads TGTGCCAGCAGTTCCCCGGACAATCGAAACACCATATATTTT. The chain joins TRBV28 to TRBJ1-3, with D tentatively TRBD1 (5 bases). CDR1 and CDR2 (germline): MDHEN, SYDVKM. V was trimmed by 4 bases and J by 5 bases, leaving 12 bases between them. The CDR3 has 14 residues.

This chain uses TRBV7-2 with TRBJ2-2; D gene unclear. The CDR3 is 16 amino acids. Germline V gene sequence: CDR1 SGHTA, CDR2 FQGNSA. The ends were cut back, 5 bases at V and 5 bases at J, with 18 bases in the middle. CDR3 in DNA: TGTGCCAGCAGCCCTAGGTGGGGAACCCCAACCGGGGAGCTGTTTTTT. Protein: CASSPRWGTPTGELFF.

CDR3 sequence (DNA): TGTGCCAGCAGCCAATTTAGCGGGAGCGTCTACGAGCAGTACTTC. Its protein product is CASSQFSGSVYEQYF. This chain joins TRBV4-2 and TRBJ2-7; 9 nucleotides align to TRBD2. The CDR3 extends over 15 amino acids. The germline gives CDR1 LGHNA, CDR2 YNFKEQ. With 2 bases clipped from V and 3 bases from J, the junction kept 5 bases outside the gene matches.

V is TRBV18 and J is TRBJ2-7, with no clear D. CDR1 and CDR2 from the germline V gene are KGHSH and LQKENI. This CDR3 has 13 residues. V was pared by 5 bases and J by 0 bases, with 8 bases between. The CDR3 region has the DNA TGTGCCAGCTCAAGGGAAAGCTCCTACGAGCAGTACTTC. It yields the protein CASSRESSYEQYF.

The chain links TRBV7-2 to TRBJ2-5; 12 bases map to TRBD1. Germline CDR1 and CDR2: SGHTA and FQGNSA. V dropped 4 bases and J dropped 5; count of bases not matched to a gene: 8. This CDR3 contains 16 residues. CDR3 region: CASSSLPGTGGETQYF. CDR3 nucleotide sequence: TGTGCCAGCAGCTCTTTGCCCGGGACAGGGGGCGAGACCCAGTACTTC.

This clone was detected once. CDR3 DNA sequence: TGTGCCAGCTCAGGACGGGACAGGGACTCTGGAAACACCATATATTTT. Its protein product is CASSGRDRDSGNTIYF. The gene calls are TRBV18 and TRBJ1-3; TRBD1 matches 9 bases. The CDR3 has 16 residues. Germline V lookup: CDR1 KGHSH, CDR2 LQKENI. J was trimmed by 0 bases and V by 5 bases; bases with no gene match: 5.

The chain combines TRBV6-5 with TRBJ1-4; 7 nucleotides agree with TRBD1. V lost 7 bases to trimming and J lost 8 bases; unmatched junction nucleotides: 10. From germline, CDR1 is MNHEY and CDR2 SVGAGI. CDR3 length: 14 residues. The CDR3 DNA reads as TGTGCCAGCACTTCCCACAGGGGCGCGGAAAAACTGTTTTTT. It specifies CASTSHRGAEKLFF.

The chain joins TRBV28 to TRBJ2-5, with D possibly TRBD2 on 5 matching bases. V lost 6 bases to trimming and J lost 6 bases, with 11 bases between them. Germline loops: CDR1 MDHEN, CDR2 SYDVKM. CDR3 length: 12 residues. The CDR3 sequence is CASSRGLQTQYF. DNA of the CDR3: TGTGCCAGCAGCCGAGGGTTGCAGACCCAGTACTTC.

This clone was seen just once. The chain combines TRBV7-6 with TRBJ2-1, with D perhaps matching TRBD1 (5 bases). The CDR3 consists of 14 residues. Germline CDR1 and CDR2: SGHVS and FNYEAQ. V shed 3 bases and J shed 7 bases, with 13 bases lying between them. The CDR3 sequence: CASSLGPRDNEQFF. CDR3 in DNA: TGTGCCAGCAGCTTGGGCCCCAGGGATAATGAGCAGTTCTTC.

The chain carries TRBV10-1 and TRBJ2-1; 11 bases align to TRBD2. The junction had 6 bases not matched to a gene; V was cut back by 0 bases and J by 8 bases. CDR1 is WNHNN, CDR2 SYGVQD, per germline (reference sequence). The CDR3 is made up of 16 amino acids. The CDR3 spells CASSESFIAGGDEQFF. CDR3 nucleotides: TGCGCCAGCAGTGAGTCCTTTATAGCGGGAGGGGATGAGCAGTTCTTC.

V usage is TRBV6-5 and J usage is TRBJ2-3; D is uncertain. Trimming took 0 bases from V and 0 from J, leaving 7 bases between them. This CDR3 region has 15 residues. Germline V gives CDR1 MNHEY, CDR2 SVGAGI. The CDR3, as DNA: TGTGCCAGCAGTTACTCGGTGGGAAGCACAGATACGCAGTATTTT. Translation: CASSYSVGSTDTQYF.

CDR3 region: CASSERPTDTQYF. As DNA, the CDR3 is TGCGCCAGCAGTGAGAGACCCACAGATACGCAGTATTTT. The chain couples TRBV10-1 to TRBJ2-3, with D unclear. CDR1 is WNHNN and CDR2 is SYGVQD in the germline V gene (reference sequence). V lost 2 bases, J lost 2 bases, and 5 bases lay in between. This CDR3 has 13 amino acids.

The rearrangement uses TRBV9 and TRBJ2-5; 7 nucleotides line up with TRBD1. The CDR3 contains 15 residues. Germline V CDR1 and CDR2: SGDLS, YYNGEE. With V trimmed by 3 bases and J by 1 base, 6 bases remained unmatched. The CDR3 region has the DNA TGTGCCAGCAGCGGGGGACAGTACGTCCAAGAGACCCAGTACTTC. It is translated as CASSGGQYVQETQYF. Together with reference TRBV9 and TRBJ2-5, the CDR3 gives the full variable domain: DSGVTQTPKHLITATGQRVTLRCSPRSGDLSVYWYQQSLDQGLQFLIQYYNGEERAKGNILERFSAQQFPDLHSELNLSSLELGDSALYFCASSGGQYVQETQYFGPGTRLLVL.

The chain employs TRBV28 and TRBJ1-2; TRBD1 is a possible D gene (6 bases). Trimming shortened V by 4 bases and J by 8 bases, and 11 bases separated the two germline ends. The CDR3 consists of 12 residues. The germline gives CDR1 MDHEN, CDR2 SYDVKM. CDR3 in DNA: TGTGCCAGCAGTTATAGGGGACAAGGCTACACCTTC. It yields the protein CASSYRGQGYTF.

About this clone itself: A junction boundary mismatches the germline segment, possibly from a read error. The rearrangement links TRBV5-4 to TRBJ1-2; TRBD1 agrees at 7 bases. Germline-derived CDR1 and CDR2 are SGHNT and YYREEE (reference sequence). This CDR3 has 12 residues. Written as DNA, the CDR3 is TGTGCCAGCAGCGTAACCGGGACAGCGAGCGCCTTC. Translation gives CASSVTGTASAF.

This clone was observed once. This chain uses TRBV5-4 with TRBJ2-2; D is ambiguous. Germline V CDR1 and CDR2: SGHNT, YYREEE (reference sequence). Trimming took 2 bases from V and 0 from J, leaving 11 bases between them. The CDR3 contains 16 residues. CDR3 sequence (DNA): TGTGCCAGCAGCTTAATGGGCGGTCCGAACACCGGGGAGCTGTTTTTT. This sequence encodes CASSLMGGPNTGELFF. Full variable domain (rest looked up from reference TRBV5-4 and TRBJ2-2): ETGVTQSPTHLIKTRGQQVTLRCSSQSGHNTVSWYQQALGQGPQFIFQYYREEENGRGNFPPRFSGLQFPNYSSELNVNALELDDSALYLCASSLMGGPNTGELFFGEGSRLTVL.

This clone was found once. In DNA, the CDR3 is TGCGCCAGCAGCCAAGATATCTTACAATATCAGCCCCAGCATTTT. Amino acid sequence: CASSQDILQYQPQHF. The J gene is TRBJ1-5, the V gene TRBV4-1; no definite D call. The germline V and J ends were trimmed by 0 bases and 5 bases, with 11 bases remaining between them. Germline V gives CDR1 MGHRA, CDR2 YSYEKL. The CDR3 loop spans 15 amino acids.

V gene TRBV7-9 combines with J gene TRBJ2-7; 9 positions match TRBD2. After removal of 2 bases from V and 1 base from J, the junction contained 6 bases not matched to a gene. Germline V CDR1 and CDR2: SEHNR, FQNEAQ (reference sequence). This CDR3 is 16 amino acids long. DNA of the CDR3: TGTGCCAGCAGCTTAAGTTCTAGCGGGATATCCTACGAGCAGTACTTC. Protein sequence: CASSLSSSGISYEQYF.

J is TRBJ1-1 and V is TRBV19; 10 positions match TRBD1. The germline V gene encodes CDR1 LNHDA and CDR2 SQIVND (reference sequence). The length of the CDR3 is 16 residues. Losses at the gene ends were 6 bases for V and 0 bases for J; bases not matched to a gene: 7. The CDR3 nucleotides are TGTGCCAGTAGCCCCGACAGGGGGCGCTTGAACACTGAAGCTTTCTTT. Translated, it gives CASSPDRGRLNTEAFF.

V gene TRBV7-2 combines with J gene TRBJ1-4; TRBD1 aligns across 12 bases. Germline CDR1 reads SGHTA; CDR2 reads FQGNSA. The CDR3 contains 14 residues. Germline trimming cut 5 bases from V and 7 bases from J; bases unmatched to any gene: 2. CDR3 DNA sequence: TGTGCCAGCAGCCGGGACAGGGGGCCTGAAAAACTGTTTTTT. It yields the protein CASSRDRGPEKLFF.

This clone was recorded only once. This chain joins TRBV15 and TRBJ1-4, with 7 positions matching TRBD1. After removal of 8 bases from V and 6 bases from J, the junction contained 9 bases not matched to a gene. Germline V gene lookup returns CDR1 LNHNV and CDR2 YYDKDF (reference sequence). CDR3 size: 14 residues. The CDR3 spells CATGSGGGDEKLFF. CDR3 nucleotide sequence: TGTGCCACCGGCTCAGGGGGTGGGGATGAAAAACTGTTTTTT.

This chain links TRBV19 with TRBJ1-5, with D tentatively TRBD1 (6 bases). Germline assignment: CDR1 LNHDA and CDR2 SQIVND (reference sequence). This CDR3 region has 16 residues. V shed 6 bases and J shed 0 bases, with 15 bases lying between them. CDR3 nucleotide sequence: TGTGCCAGTAGGAGGACAGACCCCTATAGCAATCAGCCCCAGCATTTT. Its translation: CASRRTDPYSNQPQHF.

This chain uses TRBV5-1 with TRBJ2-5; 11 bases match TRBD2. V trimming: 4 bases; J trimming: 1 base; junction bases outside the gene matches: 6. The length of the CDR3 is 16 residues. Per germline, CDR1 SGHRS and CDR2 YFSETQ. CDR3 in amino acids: CASSLQTSGTQETQYF. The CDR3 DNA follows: TGCGCCAGCAGCCTCCAGACTAGCGGGACCCAAGAGACCCAGTACTTC.